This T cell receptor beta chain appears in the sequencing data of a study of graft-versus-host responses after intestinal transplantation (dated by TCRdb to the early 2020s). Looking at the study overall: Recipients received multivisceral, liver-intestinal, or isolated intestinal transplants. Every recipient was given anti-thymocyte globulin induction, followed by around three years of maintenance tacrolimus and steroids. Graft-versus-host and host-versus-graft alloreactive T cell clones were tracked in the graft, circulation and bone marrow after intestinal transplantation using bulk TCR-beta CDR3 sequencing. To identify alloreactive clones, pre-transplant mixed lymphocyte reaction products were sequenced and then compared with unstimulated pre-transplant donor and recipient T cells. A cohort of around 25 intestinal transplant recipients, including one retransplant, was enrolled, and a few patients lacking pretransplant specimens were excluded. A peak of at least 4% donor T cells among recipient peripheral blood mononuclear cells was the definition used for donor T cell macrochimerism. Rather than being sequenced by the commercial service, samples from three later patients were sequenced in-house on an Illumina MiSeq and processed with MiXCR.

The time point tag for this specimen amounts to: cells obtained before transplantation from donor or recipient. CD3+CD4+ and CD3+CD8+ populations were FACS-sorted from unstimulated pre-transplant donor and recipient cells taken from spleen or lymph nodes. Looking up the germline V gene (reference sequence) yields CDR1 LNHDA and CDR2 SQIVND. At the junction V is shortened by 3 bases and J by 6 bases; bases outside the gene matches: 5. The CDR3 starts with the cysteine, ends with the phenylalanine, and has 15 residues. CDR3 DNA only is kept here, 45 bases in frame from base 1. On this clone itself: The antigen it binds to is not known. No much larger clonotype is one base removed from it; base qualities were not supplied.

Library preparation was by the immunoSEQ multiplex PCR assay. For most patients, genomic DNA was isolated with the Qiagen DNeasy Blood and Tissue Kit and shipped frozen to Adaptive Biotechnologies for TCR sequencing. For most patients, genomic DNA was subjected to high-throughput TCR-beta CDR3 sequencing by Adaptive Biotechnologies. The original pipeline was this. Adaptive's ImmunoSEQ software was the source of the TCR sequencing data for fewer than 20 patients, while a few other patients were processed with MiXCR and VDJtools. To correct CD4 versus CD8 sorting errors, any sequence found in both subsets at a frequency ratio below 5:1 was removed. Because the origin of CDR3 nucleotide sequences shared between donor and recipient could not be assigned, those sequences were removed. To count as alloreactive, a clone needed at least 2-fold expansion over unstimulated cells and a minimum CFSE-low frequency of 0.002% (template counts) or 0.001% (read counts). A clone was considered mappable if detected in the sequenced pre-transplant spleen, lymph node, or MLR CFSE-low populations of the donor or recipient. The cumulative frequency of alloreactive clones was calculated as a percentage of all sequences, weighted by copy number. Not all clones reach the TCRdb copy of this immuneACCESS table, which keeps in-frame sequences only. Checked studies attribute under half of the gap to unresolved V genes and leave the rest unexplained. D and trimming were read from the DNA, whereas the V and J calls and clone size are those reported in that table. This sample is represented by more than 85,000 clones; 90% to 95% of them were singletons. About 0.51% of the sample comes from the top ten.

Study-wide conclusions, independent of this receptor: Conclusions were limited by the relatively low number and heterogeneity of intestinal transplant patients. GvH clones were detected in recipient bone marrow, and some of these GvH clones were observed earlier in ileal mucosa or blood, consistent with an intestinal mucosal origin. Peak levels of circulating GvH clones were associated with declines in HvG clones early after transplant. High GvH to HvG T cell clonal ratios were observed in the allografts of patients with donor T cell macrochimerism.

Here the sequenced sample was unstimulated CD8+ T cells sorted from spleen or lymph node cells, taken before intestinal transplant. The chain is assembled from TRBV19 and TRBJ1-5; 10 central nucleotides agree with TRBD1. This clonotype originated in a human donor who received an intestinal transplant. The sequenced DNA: TGTGCCAGTAGTATTGGGACAGGGGCAAGTCAGCCCCAGCATTTT. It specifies CASSIGTGASQPQHF.